This T cell receptor beta chain was obtained from a study of fetal regulatory T cell absence and autoimmunity. Study as a whole: IPEX patients had exocrine pancreas autoimmunity without clinical diabetes.

The survey-level immunoSEQ assay was used. TCRdb's copy holds only in-frame clones and misses some; the assay was immunoSEQ multiplex PCR. The data hold 95,000 to 100,000 clones, with more than 70% observed a single time. In this sample, this clone turned up a few times. The antigen is unknown. Points from the study as a whole: Pancreas TCRs were oligoclonally enriched versus cord blood, some clones over 80-fold.

Germline V gene sequence: CDR1 MNHEY, CDR2 SMNVEV (reference sequence). The CDR3 length is 15 residues. V lost 2 bases and J lost 2; bases outside the gene matches: 5. The receptor was derived from a male donor with IPEX syndrome. The chain has TRBV27 and TRBJ2-7; 8 bases map to TRBD1. The sequenced sample was pancreas tissue. CDR3 in amino acids: CASSLGTGLPYEQYF. The DNA for the CDR3 is TGTGCCAGCAGTTTAGGGACAGGCCTCCCCTACGAGCAGTACTTC.